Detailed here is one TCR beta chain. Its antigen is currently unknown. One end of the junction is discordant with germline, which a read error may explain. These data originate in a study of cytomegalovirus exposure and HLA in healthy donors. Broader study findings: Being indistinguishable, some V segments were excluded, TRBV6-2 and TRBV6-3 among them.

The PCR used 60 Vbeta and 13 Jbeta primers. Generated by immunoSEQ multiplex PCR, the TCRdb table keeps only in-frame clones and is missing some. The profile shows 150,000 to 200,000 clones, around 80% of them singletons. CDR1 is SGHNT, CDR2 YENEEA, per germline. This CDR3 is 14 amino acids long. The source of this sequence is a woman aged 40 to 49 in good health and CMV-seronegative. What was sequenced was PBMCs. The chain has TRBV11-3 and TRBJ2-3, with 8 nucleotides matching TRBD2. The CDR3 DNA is TGTGCCAGCAGCTTAGGGACTAGCAAAGATACGCAGTATTTT. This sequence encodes CASSLGTSKDTQYF.